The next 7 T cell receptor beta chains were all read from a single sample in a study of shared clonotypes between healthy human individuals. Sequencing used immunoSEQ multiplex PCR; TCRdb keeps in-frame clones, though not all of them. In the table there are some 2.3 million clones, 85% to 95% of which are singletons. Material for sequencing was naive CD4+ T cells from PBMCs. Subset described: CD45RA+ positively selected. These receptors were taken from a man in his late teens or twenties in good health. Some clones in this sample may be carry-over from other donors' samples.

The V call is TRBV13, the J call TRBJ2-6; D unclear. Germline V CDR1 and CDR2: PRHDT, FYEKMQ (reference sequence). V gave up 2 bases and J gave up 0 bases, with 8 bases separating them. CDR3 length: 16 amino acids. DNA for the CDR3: TGTGCCAGCAGCTTACCCCCGAGCTCTGGGGCCAACGTCCTGACTTTC. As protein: CASSLPPSSGANVLTF.

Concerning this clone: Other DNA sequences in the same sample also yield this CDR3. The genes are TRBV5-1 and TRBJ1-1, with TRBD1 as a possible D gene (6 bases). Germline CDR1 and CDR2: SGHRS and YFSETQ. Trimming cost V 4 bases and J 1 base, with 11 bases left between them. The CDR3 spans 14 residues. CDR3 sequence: CASSPDRPNTEAFF. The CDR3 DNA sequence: TGCGCCAGCAGCCCCGACAGGCCGAACACTGAAGCTTTCTTT.

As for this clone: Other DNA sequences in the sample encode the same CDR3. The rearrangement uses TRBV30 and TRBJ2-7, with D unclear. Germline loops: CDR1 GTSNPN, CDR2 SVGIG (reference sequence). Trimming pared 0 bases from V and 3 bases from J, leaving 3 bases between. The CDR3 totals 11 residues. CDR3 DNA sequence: TGTGCCTGGAGTGTATTCTACGAGCAGTACTTC. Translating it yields CAWSVFYEQYF.

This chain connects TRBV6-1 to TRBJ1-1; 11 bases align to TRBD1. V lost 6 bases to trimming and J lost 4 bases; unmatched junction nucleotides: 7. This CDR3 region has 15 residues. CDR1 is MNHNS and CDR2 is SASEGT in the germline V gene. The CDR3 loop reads CASRTAGTGGTEAFF. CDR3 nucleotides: TGTGCCAGCAGAACAGCCGGGACAGGGGGCACTGAAGCTTTCTTT.

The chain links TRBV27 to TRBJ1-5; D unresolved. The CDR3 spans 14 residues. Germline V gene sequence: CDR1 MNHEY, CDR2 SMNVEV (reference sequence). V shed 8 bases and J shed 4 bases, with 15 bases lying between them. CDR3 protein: CASSLKGLNQPQHF. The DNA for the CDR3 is TGTGCCAGCTCCCTTAAGGGTTTAAATCAGCCCCAGCATTTT.

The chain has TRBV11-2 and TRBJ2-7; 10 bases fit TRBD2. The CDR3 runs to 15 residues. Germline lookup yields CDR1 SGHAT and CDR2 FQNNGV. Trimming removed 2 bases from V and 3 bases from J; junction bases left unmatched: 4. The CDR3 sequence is CASSLLIAGGYEQYF. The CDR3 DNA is TGTGCCAGCAGCTTATTGATAGCGGGAGGCTACGAGCAGTACTTC.

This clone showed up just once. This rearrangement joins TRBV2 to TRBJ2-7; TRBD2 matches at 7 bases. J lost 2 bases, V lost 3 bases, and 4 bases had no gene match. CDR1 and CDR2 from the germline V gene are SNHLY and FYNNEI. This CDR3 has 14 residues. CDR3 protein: CASSDVGGPYEQYF. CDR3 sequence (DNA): TGTGCCAGCAGTGACGTGGGAGGGCCCTACGAGCAGTACTTC.